Below are 21 T cell receptor beta chains sequenced from a single sample in a study of immune evolution from preneoplasia to lung adenocarcinoma. TCRdb's table, derived via immunoSEQ multiplex PCR, lists solely in-frame clones and lacks some. The sample lists about 6,300 clones, roughly 76% occurring once. Material: FFPE minimally invasive lung adenocarcinoma tissue. The receptors derive from a person between 65 and 80 years old with lung adenocarcinoma.

The chain couples TRBV28 to TRBJ1-5; 7 positions match TRBD1. With V trimmed by 2 bases and J by 4 bases, 8 bases remained unmatched. The germline CDR1 and CDR2 sequences are MDHEN and SYDVKM. The CDR3 has 16 amino acids. The CDR3 DNA is TGTGCCAGCAGTTTAATTACAGGGGAGCCAAATCAGCCCCAGCATTTT. Protein sequence: CASSLITGEPNQPQHF. Full variable domain (remainder filled in from reference TRBV28 and TRBJ1-5): DVKVTQSSRYLVKRTGEKVFLECVQDMDHENMFWYRQDPGLGLRLIYFSYDVKMKEKGDIPEGYSVSREKKERFSLILESASTNQTSMYLCASSLITGEPNQPQHFGDGTRLSIL.

V gene TRBV28 combines with J gene TRBJ1-4; tentatively, D is TRBD1 (6 bases). Germline V gives CDR1 MDHEN, CDR2 SYDVKM. This CDR3 contains 15 residues. V lost 6 bases, J lost 4 bases, and 15 bases lay in between. DNA of the CDR3: TGTGCCAGCAGCCTGAACAGGGCCCTTAATGAAAAACTGTTTTTT. This codes for CASSLNRALNEKLFF.

The chain recombines TRBV30 with TRBJ1-5; D ambiguous. Germline lookup yields CDR1 GTSNPN and CDR2 SVGIG (reference sequence). The CDR3 extends over 14 amino acids. V lost 5 bases to trimming and J lost 0 bases, with 11 bases between them. The chain's CDR3 is CAWGRGISNQPQHF. In DNA form, the CDR3 reads TGTGCCTGGGGACGGGGTATTAGCAATCAGCCCCAGCATTTT.

The gene calls are TRBV28 and TRBJ2-2, with D hard to call. The CDR3 runs to 15 residues. V was shortened by 3 bases and J by 2 bases, with 10 bases between the two germline ends. CDR1 MDHEN and CDR2 SYDVKM come from the germline V gene. The CDR3 loop reads CASSFVRPNTGELFF. CDR3 sequence (DNA): TGTGCCAGCAGTTTTGTCAGGCCTAACACCGGGGAGCTGTTTTTT.

The chain links TRBV18 to TRBJ2-3, with D uncertain. V lost 0 bases and J lost 3, with 4 bases in between. Germline V gene lookup returns CDR1 KGHSH and CDR2 LQKENI. The CDR3 is 13 amino acids. This CDR3 is CASSPPGTDTQYF. The CDR3 DNA reads as TGTGCCAGCTCACCACCGGGGACAGATACGCAGTATTTT.

The V and J genes are TRBV21-1 and TRBJ1-1; the tabulated D call, TRBD1, remains unverified against the DNA. TRBV21-1 is noted as a pseudogene. The CDR3 is 16 residues long. The CDR3 bases are TGTGCCAGCAGCAAAGCGCTGGGGCACAGGGGCACTGAAGCTTTCTTT. Encoded protein: CASSKALGHRGTEAFF.

The chain is built from TRBV7-2 and TRBJ2-1; 9 bases fit TRBD1. CDR1 SGHTA and CDR2 FQGNSA come from the germline V gene. The junction had 8 bases not matched to a gene; V was cut back by 5 bases and J by 6 bases. This CDR3 spans 15 amino acids. CDR3 in DNA: TGTGCCAGCAGCCCACCCGGGACAGGGACCAATGAGCAGTTCTTC. Its translation: CASSPPGTGTNEQFF. The variable domain in full, with the rest retrieved from reference TRBV7-2 and TRBJ2-1, is GAGVSQSPSNKVTEKGKDVELRCDPISGHTALYWYRQSLGQGLEFLIYFQGNSAPDKSGLPSDRFSAERTGGSVSTLTIQRTQQEDSAVYLCASSPPGTGTNEQFFGPGTRLTVL.

The chain links TRBV9 to TRBJ2-7; tentative D call: TRBD1 (7 bases). Deletions cut 4 bases from V and 6 bases from J, with 14 bases between. The CDR3 has 13 amino acids. Germline lookup yields CDR1 SGDLS and CDR2 YYNGEE. CDR3 loop: CASSLGGGREQYF. In nucleotides, the CDR3 is TGTGCCAGCAGCTTAGGAGGGGGCCGCGAGCAGTACTTC.

V is TRBV10-1 and J is TRBJ2-2; 12 bases fit TRBD2. In germline, CDR1 is WNHNN, CDR2 SYGVQD (reference sequence). The CDR3 contains 16 residues. The J segment lost 2 bases and the V segment lost 5 bases, leaving 3 bases of the junction unmatched. CDR3 sequence (DNA): TGCGCCAGCAGTCGGACTAGCGGGGTCAACACCGGGGAGCTGTTTTTT. Its translation is CASSRTSGVNTGELFF.

The CDR3 spells CASSLTLGTIYF. The CDR3 nucleotides are TGTGCCAGCAGCTTAACATTAGGGACCATATATTTT. The chain joins TRBV13 to TRBJ1-3; D is ambiguous. From germline, CDR1 is PRHDT and CDR2 FYEKMQ (reference sequence). The CDR3 loop spans 12 amino acids. Trimming shortened V by 2 bases and J by 10 bases, and 9 bases separated the two germline ends.

The V call is TRBV4-1, the J call TRBJ2-2; D call uncertain. The V end was cut by 1 base, the J end by 4 bases, with 16 bases between. The CDR3 contains 17 residues. The germline V gene has CDR1 MGHRA and CDR2 YSYEKL. CDR3 loop: CASSQVAWRRGTGELFF. The CDR3 DNA reads as TGCGCCAGCAGCCAAGTGGCTTGGCGCCGAGGCACCGGGGAGCTGTTTTTT.

This clone has just a few counts. The rearrangement uses TRBV7-2 and TRBJ2-3; the D gene is possibly TRBD2 (6 bases). The CDR3 extends over 16 amino acids. The V end lost 8 bases, the J end lost 3 bases, and 21 bases lay between the germline ends. Germline values: CDR1 SGHTA, CDR2 FQGNSA. The CDR3 protein is CASRAGGARVTDTQYF. The CDR3 region has the DNA TGTGCCAGCCGCGCTGGAGGGGCGCGAGTTACAGATACGCAGTATTTT.

J is TRBJ2-2 and V is TRBV11-2, with D maybe TRBD2 (6 bases). The V end was cut by 3 bases, the J end by 5 bases, with 19 bases between. Germline V gene data show CDR1 as SGHAT and CDR2 as FQNNGV. The CDR3 covers 17 residues. Written as DNA, the CDR3 is TGTGCCAGCAGCTTGGGGGACTCGGCCAGGCGGACCGGGGAGCTGTTTTTT. Its translation: CASSLGDSARRTGELFF. The complete variable domain, with remaining parts taken from reference TRBV11-2 and TRBJ2-2, reads EAGVAQSPRYKIIEKRQSVAFWCNPISGHATLYWYQQILGQGPKLLIQFQNNGVVDDSQLPKDRFSAERLKGVDSTLKIQPAKLEDSAVYLCASSLGDSARRTGELFFGEGSRLTVL.

The CDR3 loop is CASSAGGVGSNQPQHF. The CDR3 coding sequence is TGCGCCAGCAGCGCGGGCGGGGTTGGTAGCAATCAGCCCCAGCATTTT. J is TRBJ1-5 and V is TRBV5-1; D is undetermined. Germline V lookup: CDR1 SGHRS, CDR2 YFSETQ. The CDR3 totals 16 residues. V was shortened by 4 bases and J by 0 bases, with 14 bases between the two germline ends.

The chain recombines TRBV28 with TRBJ2-2; no clear D gene. Trimming left V 5 bases short and J 2 bases short, with 6 bases between. The germline V gene encodes CDR1 MDHEN and CDR2 SYDVKM. This CDR3 is built from 13 residues. The CDR3 DNA reads as TGTGCCAGCAGTAGGAGAAACACCGGGGAGCTGTTTTTT. The encoded protein is CASSRRNTGELFF. The full variable domain, in which reference TRBV28 and TRBJ2-2 provide the parts outside the CDR3, is DVKVTQSSRYLVKRTGEKVFLECVQDMDHENMFWYRQDPGLGLRLIYFSYDVKMKEKGDIPEGYSVSREKKERFSLILESASTNQTSMYLCASSRRNTGELFFGEGSRLTVL.

This clone was observed once. The chain links TRBV7-9 to TRBJ2-1, with D unclear. CDR1 is SEHNR and CDR2 is FQNEAQ in the germline V gene (reference sequence). V was trimmed by 1 base and J by 0 bases, leaving 7 bases between them. The CDR3 spans 15 residues. The CDR3 sequence is CASSLGYSSYNEQFF. The CDR3 nucleotides read TGTGCCAGCAGCTTAGGATATAGCTCCTACAATGAGCAGTTCTTC. Together with reference TRBV7-9 and TRBJ2-1, the CDR3 gives the full variable domain: DTGVSQNPRHKITKRGQNVTFRCDPISEHNRLYWYRQTLGQGPEFLTYFQNEAQLEKSRLLSDRFSAERPKGSFSTLEIQRTEQGDSAMYLCASSLGYSSYNEQFFGPGTRLTVL.

This clone was seen a few times. The chain carries TRBV7-8 and TRBJ1-6; tentatively, D is TRBD1 (5 bases). The germline CDR1 and CDR2 sequences are SGHVS and FQNEAQ. CDR3 length equals 17 residues. The V and J ends lost 3 bases and 0 bases respectively, with 12 bases between them. This CDR3 reads CASSLSSGSSYNSPLHF. The DNA of the CDR3 is TGTGCCAGCAGCTTGAGTTCAGGGAGCTCCTATAATTCACCCCTCCACTTT.

Sample share makes this clone large. This sequence joins TRBV2 and TRBJ2-5; D not certain. Trimming removed 8 bases from V and 5 bases from J, with 6 bases in between. CDR1 and CDR2 (germline): SNHLY, FYNNEI. This CDR3 is built from 10 residues. The CDR3 DNA reads TGTGCCAGCGGCGCGGAGACCCAGTACTTC. Protein sequence: CASGAETQYF.

The V gene is TRBV4-1, the J gene TRBJ1-2; the D is unclear. CDR1 MGHRA and CDR2 YSYEKL come from the germline V gene. The V end lost 0 bases, the J end lost 7 bases, and 12 bases lay between the germline ends. CDR3 size: 14 residues. This chain's CDR3 is CASSQESPRGGYTF. In DNA form, the CDR3 reads TGCGCCAGCAGCCAAGAAAGCCCCAGAGGTGGCTACACCTTC.

This chain joins TRBV29-1 and TRBJ1-1, with D maybe TRBD1 (5 bases). The germline V gene has CDR1 SQVTM and CDR2 ANQGSEA. The CDR3 covers 13 residues. V was trimmed by 7 bases and J by 4 bases, leaving 16 bases between them. The CDR3 is CSAAGRLSTEAFF. Here the CDR3 DNA reads TGCAGCGCGGCGGGACGGTTGAGCACTGAAGCTTTCTTT.

To note about this clone: The junction departs from germline at one end; a sequencing error may be responsible. The CDR3 loop reads CTSSLEGRSSYEQYF. The CDR3 DNA is TGCACCAGCAGCTTGGAGGGCCGAAGCTCCTACGAGCAGTACTTC. The chain combines TRBV5-1 with TRBJ2-7, with D possibly matching TRBD2 (6 bases). Germline V gene lookup returns CDR1 SGHRS and CDR2 YFSETQ. The CDR3 covers 15 residues.